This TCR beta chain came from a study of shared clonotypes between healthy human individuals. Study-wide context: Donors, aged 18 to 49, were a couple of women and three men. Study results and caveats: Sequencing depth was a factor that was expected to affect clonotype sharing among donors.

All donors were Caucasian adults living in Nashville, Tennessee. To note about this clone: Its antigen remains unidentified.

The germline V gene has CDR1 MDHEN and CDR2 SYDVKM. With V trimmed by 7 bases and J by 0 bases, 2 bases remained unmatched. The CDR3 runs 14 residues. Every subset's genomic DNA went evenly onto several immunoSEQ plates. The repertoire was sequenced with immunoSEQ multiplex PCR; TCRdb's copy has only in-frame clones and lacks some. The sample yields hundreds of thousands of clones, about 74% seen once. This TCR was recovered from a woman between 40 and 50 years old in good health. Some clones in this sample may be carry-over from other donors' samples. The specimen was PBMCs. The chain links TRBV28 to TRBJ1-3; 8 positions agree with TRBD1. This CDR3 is CASNRGDSGNTIYF. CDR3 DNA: TGTGCCAGCAACAGGGGGGACTCTGGAAACACCATATATTTT.